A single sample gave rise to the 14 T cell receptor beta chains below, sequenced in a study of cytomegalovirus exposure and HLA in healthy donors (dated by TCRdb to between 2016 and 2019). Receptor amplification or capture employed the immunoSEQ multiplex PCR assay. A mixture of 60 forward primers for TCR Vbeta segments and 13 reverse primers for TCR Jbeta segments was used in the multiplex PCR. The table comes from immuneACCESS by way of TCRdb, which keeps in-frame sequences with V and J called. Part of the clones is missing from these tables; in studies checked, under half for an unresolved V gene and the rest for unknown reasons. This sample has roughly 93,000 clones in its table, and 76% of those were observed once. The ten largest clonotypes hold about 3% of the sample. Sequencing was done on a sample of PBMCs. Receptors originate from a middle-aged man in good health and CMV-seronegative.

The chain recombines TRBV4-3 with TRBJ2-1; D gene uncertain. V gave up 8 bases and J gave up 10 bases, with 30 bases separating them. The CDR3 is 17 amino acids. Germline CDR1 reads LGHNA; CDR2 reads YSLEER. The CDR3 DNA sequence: TGCGCCAGCCGCCGTCTACGTAGAAGGTTCGCGGCCTTGGAGCAGTTCTTC. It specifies CASRRLRRRFAALEQFF.

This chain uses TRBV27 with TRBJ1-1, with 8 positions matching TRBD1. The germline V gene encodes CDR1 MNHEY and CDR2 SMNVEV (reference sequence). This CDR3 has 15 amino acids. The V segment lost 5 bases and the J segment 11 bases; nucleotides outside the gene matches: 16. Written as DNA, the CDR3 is TGTGCCAGCAGTGTCGAGACAGGGGCAATGCCCTATGCTTTCTTT. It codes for CASSVETGAMPYAFF.

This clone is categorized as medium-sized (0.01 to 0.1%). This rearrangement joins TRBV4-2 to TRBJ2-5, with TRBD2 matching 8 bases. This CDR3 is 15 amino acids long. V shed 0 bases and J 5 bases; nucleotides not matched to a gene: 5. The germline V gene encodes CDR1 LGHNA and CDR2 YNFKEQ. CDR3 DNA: TGTGCCAGCAGCCAAGATCGGGGGGGGGAGGAGACCCAGTACTTC. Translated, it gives CASSQDRGGEETQYF.

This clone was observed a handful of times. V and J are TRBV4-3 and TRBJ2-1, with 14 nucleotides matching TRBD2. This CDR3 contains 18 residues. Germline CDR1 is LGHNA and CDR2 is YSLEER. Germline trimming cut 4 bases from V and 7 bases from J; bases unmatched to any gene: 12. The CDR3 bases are TGCGCCAGCAGCCGCAGGGAGGGGGGGACTAGCGGGGGTAATGAGCAGTTCTTC. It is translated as CASSRREGGTSGGNEQFF.

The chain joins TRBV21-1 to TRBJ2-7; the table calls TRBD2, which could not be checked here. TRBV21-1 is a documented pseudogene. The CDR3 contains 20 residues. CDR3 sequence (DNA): TGTGCCGGCAGCAAAAACCGGGCGTGCTTTTTGGGGGGTTTCTCCTACGAGCAGTACTTC. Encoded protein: CAGSKNRACFLGGFSYEQYF.

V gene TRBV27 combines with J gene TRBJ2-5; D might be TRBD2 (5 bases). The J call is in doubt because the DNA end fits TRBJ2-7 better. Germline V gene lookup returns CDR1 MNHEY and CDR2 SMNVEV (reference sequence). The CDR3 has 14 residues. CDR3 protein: CASSSMAGRNEQYF. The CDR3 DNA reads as TGTGCCAGCAGCTCTATGGCGGGTCGAAACGAGCAGTACTTC.

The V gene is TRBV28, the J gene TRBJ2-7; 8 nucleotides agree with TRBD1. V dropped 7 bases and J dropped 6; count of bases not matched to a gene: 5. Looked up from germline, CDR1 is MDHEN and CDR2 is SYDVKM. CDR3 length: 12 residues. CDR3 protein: CASNVDRGEQYF. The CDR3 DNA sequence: TGTGCCAGCAACGTAGACAGGGGCGAGCAGTACTTC. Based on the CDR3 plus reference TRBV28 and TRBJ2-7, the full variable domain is DVKVTQSSRYLVKRTGEKVFLECVQDMDHENMFWYRQDPGLGLRLIYFSYDVKMKEKGDIPEGYSVSREKKERFSLILESASTNQTSMYLCASNVDRGEQYFGPGTRLTVT.

The CDR3 DNA reads TGCGCCAGCAGCCAAGGAGTAGCGAGCACCACCGAGCAGTACTTC. Encoded protein: CASSQGVASTTEQYF. The J gene is TRBJ2-7, the V gene TRBV4-1; a weak D match, TRBD2 (5 bases). V lost 1 base and J lost 6, with 16 bases in between. Germline V gene lookup returns CDR1 MGHRA and CDR2 YSYEKL. The CDR3 is 15 residues long.

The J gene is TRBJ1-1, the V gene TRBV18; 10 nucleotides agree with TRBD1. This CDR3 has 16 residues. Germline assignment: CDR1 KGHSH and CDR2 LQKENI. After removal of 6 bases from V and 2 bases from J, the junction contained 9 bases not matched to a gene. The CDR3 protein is CASSLSRDRGNTEAFF. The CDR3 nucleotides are TGTGCCAGCTCGTTAAGCCGGGACAGGGGTAACACTGAAGCTTTCTTT.

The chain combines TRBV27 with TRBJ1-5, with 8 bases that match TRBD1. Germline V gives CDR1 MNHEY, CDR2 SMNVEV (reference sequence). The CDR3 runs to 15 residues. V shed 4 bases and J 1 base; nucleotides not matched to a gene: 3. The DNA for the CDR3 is TGTGCCAGCAGTTCCGACAGGGGCAGCAATCAGCCCCAGCATTTT. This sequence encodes CASSSDRGSNQPQHF.

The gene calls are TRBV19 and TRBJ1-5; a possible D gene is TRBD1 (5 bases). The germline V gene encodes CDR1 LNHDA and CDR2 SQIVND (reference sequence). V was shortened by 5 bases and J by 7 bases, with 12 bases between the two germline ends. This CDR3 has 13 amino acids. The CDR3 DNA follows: TGTGCCAGTAGTCTCAGGGAGGGCCAGCCCCAGCATTTT. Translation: CASSLREGQPQHF.

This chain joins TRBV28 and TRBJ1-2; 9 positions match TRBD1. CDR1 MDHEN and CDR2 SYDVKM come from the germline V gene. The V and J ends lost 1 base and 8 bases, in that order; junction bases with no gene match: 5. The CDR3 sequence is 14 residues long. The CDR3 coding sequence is TGTGCCAGCAGTTTATTACGGACAGGGGTAGGCTACACCTTC. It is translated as CASSLLRTGVGYTF.

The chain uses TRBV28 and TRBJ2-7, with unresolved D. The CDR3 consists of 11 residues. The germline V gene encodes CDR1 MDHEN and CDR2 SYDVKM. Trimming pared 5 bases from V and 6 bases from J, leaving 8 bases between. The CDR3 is CASSDGAEQYF. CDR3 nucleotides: TGTGCCAGCAGTGATGGAGCCGAGCAGTACTTC.

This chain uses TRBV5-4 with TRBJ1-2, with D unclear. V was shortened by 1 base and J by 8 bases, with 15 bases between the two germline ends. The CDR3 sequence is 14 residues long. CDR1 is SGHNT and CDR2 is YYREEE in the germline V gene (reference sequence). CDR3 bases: TGTGCCAGCAGCTTGCGTACTGAAGAGGAGGGCTACACCTTC. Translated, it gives CASSLRTEEEGYTF.